The subject of this entry is one T cell receptor beta chain. These data are taken from a study of blood T cell repertoires in COVID-19. For the study at large: Both acute and convalescent COVID-19 samples were obtained from the United States, Italy and Spain. Nucleic acid was either cDNA or gDNA, and it came from T cells, B-cell-depleted T cells, or PBMCs.

Germline loops: CDR1 LNHDA, CDR2 SQIVND (reference sequence). V shed 7 bases and J 3 bases; nucleotides not matched to a gene: 5. The CDR3 runs 14 residues. Patients in Seattle were enrolled during active infection, then followed longitudinally. Under the authors' procedure: For nucleated cells, counts were estimated from reference gene primer amplification. The method was immunoSEQ multiplex PCR; TCRdb's version includes in-frame clones alone and lacks a portion of them. The V and J calls and clone size come from that table; D and trimming were worked out from the DNA. The sample lists about 220,000 clones; 85% to 90% were seen once.

The source material was peripheral blood. This rearrangement joins TRBV19 to TRBJ2-2; 7 bases are a match to TRBD1. This receptor was taken from a woman aged 50 to 65 with COVID-19, enrolled during active disease. The CDR3: CASIPDRDTGELFF. The CDR3 DNA follows: TGTGCCAGTATCCCTGACAGGGACACCGGGGAGCTGTTTTTT.